This T cell receptor (beta chain) was sequenced during a study of blood T cell repertoires in COVID-19. Study overall: What the recovered Cohort 3 donors had was two negative PCRs, clearance, or symptom resolution.

Participants were aged about 18 to 90 years, lived in about two dozen US areas, and enrolled virtually. Here immunoSEQ multiplex PCR was the method, and the copy in TCRdb shows in-frame clones only, minus some. The table records 200,000 or so clones, roughly 91% of them present only once. Sequencing was done on a sample of PBMCs or T cells enriched from blood (not recorded which). This TCR was sampled from a man aged 25 to 40 in a cohort exposed to, infected with or recovered from COVID-19 (not recorded which).

The CDR3 region has the DNA TGTGCCAGCGGCCTACAGGGTTTCAACGAGCAGTACTTC. It translates to CASGLQGFNEQYF. The rearrangement links TRBV28 to TRBJ2-7, with a weak D call TRBD1 (6 bases). Germline CDR1 MDHEN, CDR2 SYDVKM. V gave up 8 bases and J gave up 5 bases, with 16 bases separating them. This CDR3 has 13 amino acids.